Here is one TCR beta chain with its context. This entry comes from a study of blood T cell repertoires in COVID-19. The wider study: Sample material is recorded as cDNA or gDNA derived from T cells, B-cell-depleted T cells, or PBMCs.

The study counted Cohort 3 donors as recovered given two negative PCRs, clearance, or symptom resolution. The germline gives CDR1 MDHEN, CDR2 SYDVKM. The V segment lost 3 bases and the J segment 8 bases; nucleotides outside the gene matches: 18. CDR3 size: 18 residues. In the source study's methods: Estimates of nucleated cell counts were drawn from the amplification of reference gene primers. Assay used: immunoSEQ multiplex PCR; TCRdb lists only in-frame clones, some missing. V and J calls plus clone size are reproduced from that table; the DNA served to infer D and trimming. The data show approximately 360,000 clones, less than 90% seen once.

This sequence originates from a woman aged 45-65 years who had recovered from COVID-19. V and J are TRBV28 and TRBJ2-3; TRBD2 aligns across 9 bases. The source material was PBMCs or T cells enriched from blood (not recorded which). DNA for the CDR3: TGTGCCAGCAGTTTGAATCCACCTCTAGCGGGGATGACTCCTACGCAGTATTTT. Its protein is CASSLNPPLAGMTPTQYF.